The 3 T cell receptor beta chains listed next were all sequenced from one sample in a study of cytomegalovirus exposure and HLA in healthy donors (dated by TCRdb to 2016 to 2017). The library was produced with the immunoSEQ multiplex PCR assay. A mixture of 60 forward primers for TCR Vbeta segments and 13 reverse primers for TCR Jbeta segments was used in the multiplex PCR. TCRdb re-hosts the immuneACCESS table, in-frame sequences only. Its copies lack some clones; in the studies checked, an unresolved V gene accounts for under half of them, and the cause for the rest is not known. For this sample, the table gives about 96,000 clones. The top ten hold 3% to 4% of the sample. Sequences were obtained from PBMCs. These receptors all come from a woman in her 30s in good health and CMV-seronegative.

V gene TRBV4-1 combines with J gene TRBJ2-3; D possibly corresponds to TRBD2 (5 bases). The CDR3 consists of 17 residues. CDR1 is MGHRA and CDR2 is YSYEKL in the germline V gene. Deletions cut 1 base from V and 6 bases from J, with 20 bases between. The CDR3 protein is CASSQVLKRTYGDTQYF. CDR3 DNA sequence: TGCGCCAGCAGCCAAGTTCTTAAACGGACTTACGGGGATACGCAGTATTTT.

This chain links TRBV5-4 with TRBJ2-1; D remains unclear. The CDR3 length is 12 residues. Trimming stripped 7 bases from V and 5 bases from J, with 10 bases between. The V gene's germline CDR1 is SGHNT and CDR2 YYREEE (reference sequence). The CDR3 DNA reads as TGTGCCAGCCAAGACTTCCACAATGAGCAGTTCTTC. This gives the protein CASQDFHNEQFF.

The rearrangement joins TRBV9 to TRBJ2-1, with D tentatively TRBD1 (5 bases). The CDR3 runs to 12 residues. CDR1 is SGDLS, CDR2 YYNGEE, per germline. The V gene lost 5 bases and the J gene lost 8 bases, with 11 bases spanning the gap. CDR3 in amino acids: CASRGVVDEQFF. As DNA, the CDR3 is TGTGCCAGCAGAGGGGTAGTGGATGAGCAGTTCTTC. Full variable domain (remainder filled in from reference TRBV9 and TRBJ2-1): DSGVTQTPKHLITATGQRVTLRCSPRSGDLSVYWYQQSLDQGLQFLIQYYNGEERAKGNILERFSAQQFPDLHSELNLSSLELGDSALYFCASRGVVDEQFFGPGTRLTVL.